This T cell receptor beta chain came from a study of cytomegalovirus exposure and HLA in healthy donors. General study results and limits: Most TCR sequences were seen very rarely across donors, but some public TCRs occurred in many. Association with HLA alleles at 0.05 false discovery rate was found for 15,000 to 20,000 TCR beta sequences in a later analysis. Most of the TCR beta V segments (in an earlier analysis) were productive either about 87% or about 30% of the time.

Healthy individuals who donated bone marrow served as the donors. About this clone: The antigen remains unidentified.

The PCR contained 60 Vbeta and 13 Jbeta primers. This table comes from immunoSEQ multiplex PCR, and its TCRdb copy is limited to in-frame clones, with some not included. The sample has approximately 160,000 clones, approximately 67% seen once; the top ten hold roughly 4%. The TCR comes from a woman aged 18 to 35 in good health and CMV-seropositive. The specimen sequenced was PBMCs.

CDR3 sequence: CASSLEGLAGETQYF. In DNA form, the CDR3 reads TGTGCCAGCAGCTTAGAGGGACTAGCGGGGGAGACCCAGTACTTC. The rearrangement uses TRBV7-2 and TRBJ2-5; 13 bases fit TRBD2. This CDR3 region has 15 residues. V lost 1 base, J lost 5 bases, and 1 base stayed unmatched. Per the germline V gene, CDR1 is SGHTA and CDR2 is FQGNSA.